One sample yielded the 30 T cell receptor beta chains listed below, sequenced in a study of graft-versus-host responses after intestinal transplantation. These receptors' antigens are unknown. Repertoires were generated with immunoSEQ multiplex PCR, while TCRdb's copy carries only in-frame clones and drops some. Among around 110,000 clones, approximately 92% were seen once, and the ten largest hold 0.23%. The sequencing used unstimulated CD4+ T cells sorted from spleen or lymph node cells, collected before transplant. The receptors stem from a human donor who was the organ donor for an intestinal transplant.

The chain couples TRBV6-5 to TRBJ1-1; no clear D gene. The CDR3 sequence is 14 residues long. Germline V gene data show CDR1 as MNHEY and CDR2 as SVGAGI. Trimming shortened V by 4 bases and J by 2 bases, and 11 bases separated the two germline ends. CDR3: CASSSPGSNTEAFF. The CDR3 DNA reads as TGTGCCAGCAGTTCCCCGGGCAGCAACACTGAAGCTTTCTTT.

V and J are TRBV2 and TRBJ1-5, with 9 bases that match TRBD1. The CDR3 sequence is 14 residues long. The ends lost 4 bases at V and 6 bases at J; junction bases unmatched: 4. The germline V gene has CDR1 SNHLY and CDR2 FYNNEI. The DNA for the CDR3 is TGTGCCAGCAGTGGGACAGGGGATCGTCAGCCCCAGCATTTT. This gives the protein CASSGTGDRQPQHF.

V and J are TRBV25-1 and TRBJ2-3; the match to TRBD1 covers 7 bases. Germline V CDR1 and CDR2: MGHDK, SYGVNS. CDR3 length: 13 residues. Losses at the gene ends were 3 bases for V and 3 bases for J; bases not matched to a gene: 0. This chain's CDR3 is CASSDRGTDTQYF. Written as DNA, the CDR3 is TGTGCCAGCAGTGACAGGGGGACAGATACGCAGTATTTT.

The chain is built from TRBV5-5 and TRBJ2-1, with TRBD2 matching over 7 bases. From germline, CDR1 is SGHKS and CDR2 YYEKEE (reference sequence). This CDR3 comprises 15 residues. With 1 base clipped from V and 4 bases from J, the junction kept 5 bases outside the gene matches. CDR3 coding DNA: TGTGCCAGCAGCTTGAGGCTAGCGGTTTACAATGAGCAGTTCTTC. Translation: CASSLRLAVYNEQFF.

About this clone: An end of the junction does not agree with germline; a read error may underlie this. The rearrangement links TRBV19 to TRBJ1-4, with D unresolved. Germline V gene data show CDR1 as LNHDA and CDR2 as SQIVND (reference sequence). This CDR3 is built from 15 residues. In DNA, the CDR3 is TGTGCCAGCAGTAACATTCGGAGGCGTGAGGAAAAACTGTTTTTT. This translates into CASSNIRRREEKLFF. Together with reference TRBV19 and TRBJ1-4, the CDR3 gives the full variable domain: DGGITQSPKYLFRKEGQNVTLSCEQNLNHDAMYWYRQDPGQGLRLIYYSQIVNDFQKGDIAEGYSVSREKKESFPLTVTSAQKNPTAFYLCASSNIRRREEKLFFGSGTQLSVL.

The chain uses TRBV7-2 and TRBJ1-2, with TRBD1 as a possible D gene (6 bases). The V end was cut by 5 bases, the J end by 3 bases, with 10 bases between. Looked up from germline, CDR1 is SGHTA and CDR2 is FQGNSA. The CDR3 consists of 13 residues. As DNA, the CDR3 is TGTGCCAGCAGCAACGGGGGGCACTATGGCTACACCTTC. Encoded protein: CASSNGGHYGYTF.

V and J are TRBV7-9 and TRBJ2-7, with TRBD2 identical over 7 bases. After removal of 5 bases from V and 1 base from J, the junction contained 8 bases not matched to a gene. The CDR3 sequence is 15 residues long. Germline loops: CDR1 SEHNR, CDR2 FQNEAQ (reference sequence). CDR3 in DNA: TGTGCCAGCAGCCCCAGACTAGCCTATTCCTACGAGCAGTACTTC. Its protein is CASSPRLAYSYEQYF.

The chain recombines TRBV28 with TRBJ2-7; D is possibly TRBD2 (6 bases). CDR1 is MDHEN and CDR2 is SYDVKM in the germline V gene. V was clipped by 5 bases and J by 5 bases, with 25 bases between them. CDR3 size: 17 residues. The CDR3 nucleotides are TGTGCCAGCAGTCCAACCCGGGCTAGCGCGGCCGAAGACGAGCAGTACTTC. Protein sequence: CASSPTRASAAEDEQYF.

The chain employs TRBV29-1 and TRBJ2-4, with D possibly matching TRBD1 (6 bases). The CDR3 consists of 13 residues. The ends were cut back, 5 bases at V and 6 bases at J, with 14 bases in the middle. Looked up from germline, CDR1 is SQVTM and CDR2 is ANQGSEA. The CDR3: CSVLRDIGNIQYF. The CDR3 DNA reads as TGCAGCGTTCTCCGGGACATCGGAAACATTCAGTACTTC.

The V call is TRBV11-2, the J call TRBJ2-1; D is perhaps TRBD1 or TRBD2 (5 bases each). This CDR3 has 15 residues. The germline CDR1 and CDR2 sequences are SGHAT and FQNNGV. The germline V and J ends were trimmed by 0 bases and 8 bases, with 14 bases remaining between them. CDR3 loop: CASSLDRDLGDEQFF. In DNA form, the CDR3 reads TGTGCCAGCAGCTTAGATCGGGACCTAGGCGATGAGCAGTTCTTC. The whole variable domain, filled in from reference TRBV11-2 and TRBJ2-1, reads EAGVAQSPRYKIIEKRQSVAFWCNPISGHATLYWYQQILGQGPKLLIQFQNNGVVDDSQLPKDRFSAERLKGVDSTLKIQPAKLEDSAVYLCASSLDRDLGDEQFFGPGTRLTVL.

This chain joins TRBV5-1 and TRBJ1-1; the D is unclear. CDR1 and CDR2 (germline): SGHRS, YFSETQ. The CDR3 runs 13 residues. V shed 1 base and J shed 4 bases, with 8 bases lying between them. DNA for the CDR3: TGCGCCAGCAGCTTGATTCGGTTCACTGAAGCTTTCTTT. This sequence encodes CASSLIRFTEAFF.

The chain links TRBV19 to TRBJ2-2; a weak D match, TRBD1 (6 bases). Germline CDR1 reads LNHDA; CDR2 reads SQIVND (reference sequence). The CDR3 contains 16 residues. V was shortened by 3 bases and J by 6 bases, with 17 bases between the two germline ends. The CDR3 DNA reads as TGTGCCAGTAGTATCCGGTCTCCGGGACAACCCGGGGAGCTGTTTTTT. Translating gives CASSIRSPGQPGELFF.

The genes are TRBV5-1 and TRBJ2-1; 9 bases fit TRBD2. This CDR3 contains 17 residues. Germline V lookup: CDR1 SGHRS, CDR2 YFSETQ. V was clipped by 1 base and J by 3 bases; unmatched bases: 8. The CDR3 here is CASSLQKTSGLYNEQFF. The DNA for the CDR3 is TGCGCCAGCAGCTTGCAAAAAACTAGCGGGCTCTACAATGAGCAGTTCTTC.

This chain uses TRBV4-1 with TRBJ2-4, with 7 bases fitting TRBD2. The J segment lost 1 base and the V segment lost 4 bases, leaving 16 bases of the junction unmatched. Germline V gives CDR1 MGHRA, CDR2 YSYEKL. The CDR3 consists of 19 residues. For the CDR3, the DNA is TGCGCCAGCAGCCCTGGGAGGGCCGGTGTGTTGGGGGCCAAAAACATTCAGTACTTC. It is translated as CASSPGRAGVLGAKNIQYF.

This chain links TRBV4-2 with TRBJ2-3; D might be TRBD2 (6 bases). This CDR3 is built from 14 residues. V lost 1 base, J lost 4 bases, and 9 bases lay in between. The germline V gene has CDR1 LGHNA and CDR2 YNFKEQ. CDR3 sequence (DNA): TGTGCCAGCAGCCAAGTACCGGGAGCAGATACGCAGTATTTT. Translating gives CASSQVPGADTQYF.

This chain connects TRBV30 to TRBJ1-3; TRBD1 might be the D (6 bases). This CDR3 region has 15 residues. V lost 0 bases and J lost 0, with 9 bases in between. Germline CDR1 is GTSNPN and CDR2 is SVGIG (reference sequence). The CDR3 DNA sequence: TGTGCCTGGAGTGTTGACAGGCACTCTGGAAACACCATATATTTT. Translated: CAWSVDRHSGNTIYF.

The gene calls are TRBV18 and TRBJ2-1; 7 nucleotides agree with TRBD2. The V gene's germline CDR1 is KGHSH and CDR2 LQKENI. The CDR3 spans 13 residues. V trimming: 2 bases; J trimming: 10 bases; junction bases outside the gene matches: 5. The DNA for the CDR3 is TGTGCCAGCTCACCAGGAGCGGGACGGGAGCAGTTCTTC. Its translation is CASSPGAGREQFF.

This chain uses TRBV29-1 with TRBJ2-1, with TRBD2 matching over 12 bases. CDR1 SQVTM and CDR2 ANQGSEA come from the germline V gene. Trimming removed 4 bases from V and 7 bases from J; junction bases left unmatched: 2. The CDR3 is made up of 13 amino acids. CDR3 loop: CSVAGTSGNEQFF. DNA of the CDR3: TGCAGCGTTGCAGGGACTAGCGGGAATGAGCAGTTCTTC.

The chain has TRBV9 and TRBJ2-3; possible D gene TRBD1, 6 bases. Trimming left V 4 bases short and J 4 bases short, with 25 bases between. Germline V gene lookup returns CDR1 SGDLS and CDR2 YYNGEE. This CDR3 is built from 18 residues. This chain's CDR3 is CASSTRPRGGAVSDTQYF. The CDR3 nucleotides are TGTGCCAGCAGCACCCGTCCGAGAGGGGGAGCGGTTTCAGATACGCAGTATTTT. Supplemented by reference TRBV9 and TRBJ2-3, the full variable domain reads DSGVTQTPKHLITATGQRVTLRCSPRSGDLSVYWYQQSLDQGLQFLIQYYNGEERAKGNILERFSAQQFPDLHSELNLSSLELGDSALYFCASSTRPRGGAVSDTQYFGPGTRLTVL.

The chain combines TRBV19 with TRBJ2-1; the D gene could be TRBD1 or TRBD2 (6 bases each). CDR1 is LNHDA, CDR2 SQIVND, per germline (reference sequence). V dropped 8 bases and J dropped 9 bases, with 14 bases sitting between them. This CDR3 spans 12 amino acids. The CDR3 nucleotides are TGTGCCAGTGGAAGGGGGGCTGGTGAGCAGTTCTTC. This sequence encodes CASGRGAGEQFF.

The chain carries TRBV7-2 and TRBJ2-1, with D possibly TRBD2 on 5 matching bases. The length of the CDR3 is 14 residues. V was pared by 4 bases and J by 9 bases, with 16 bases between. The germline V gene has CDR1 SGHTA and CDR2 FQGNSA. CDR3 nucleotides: TGTGCCAGCAGCTACCGGGGAGAGAGTGGTGAGCAGTTCTTC. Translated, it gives CASSYRGESGEQFF. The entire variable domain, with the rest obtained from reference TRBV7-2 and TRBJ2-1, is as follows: GAGVSQSPSNKVTEKGKDVELRCDPISGHTALYWYRQSLGQGLEFLIYFQGNSAPDKSGLPSDRFSAERTGGSVSTLTIQRTQQEDSAVYLCASSYRGESGEQFFGPGTRLTVL.

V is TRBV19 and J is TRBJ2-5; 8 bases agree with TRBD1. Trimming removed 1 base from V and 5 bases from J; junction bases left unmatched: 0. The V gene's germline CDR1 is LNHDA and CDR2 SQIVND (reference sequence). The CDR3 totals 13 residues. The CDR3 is CASSIGQGETQYF. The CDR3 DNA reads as TGTGCCAGTAGTATAGGACAGGGGGAGACCCAGTACTTC.

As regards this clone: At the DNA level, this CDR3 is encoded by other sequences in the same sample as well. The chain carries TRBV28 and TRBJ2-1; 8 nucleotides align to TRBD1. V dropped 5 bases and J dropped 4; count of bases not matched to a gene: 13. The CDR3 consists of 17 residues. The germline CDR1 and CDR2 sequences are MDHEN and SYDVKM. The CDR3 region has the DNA TGTGCCAGCAGTCCATCAGGGGGCGCGGAGCTTTACAATGAGCAGTTCTTC. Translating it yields CASSPSGGAELYNEQFF.

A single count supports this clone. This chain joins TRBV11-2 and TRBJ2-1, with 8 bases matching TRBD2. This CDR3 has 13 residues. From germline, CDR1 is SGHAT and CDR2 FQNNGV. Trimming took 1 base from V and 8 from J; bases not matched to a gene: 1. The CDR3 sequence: CASSLAGGHEQFF. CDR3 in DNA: TGTGCCAGCAGCTTAGCGGGAGGGCATGAGCAGTTCTTC.

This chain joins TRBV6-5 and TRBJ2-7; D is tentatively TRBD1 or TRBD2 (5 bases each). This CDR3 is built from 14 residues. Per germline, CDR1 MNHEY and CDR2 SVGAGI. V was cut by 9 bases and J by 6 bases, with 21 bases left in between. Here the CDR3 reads CARTLVPGGTEQYF. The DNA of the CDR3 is TGTGCCAGAACATTGGTACCGGGTGGGACCGAGCAGTACTTC.

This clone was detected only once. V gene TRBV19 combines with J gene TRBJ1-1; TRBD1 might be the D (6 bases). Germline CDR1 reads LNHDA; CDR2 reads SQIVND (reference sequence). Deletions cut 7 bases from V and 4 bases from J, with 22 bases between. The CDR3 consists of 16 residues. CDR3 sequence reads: CASTLLGGGVSTEAFF. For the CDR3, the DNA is TGTGCCAGTACCCTCCTTGGAGGGGGAGTAAGCACTGAAGCTTTCTTT.

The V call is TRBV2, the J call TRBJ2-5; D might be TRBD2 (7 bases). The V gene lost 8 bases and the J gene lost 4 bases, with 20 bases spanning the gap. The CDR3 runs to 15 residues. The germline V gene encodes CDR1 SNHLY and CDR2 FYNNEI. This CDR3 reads CASLPQGGGRETQYF. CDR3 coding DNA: TGTGCCAGCCTACCCCAGGGCGGGGGCCGAGAGACCCAGTACTTC.

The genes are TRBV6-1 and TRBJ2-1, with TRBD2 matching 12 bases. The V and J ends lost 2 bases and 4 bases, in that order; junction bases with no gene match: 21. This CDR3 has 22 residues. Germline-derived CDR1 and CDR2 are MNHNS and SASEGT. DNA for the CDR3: TGTGCCAGCAGTGAATATGGCAGGGGGTGGGCTAGCGGGAGGGCAGGATACAATGAGCAGTTCTTC. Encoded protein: CASSEYGRGWASGRAGYNEQFF.

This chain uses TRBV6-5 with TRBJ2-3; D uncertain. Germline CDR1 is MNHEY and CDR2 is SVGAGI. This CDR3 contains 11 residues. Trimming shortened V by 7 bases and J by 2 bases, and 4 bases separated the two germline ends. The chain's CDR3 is CASTNTDTQYF. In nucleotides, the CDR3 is TGTGCCAGCACAAACACAGATACGCAGTATTTT.

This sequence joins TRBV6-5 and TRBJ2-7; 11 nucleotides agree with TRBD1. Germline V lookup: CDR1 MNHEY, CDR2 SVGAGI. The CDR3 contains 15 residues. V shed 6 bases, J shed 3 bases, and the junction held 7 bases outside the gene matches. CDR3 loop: CASSRDRGGFYEQYF. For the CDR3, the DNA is TGTGCCAGCAGCCGGGACAGGGGGGGGTTCTACGAGCAGTACTTC.